This TCR beta chain originates from a study of cytomegalovirus exposure and HLA in healthy donors (dated by TCRdb to 2017 to 2019). With respect to the entire study: An earlier analysis of approximately 640 of the donors reported approximately 290 Gb of sequence data and around 110 million unique TCR beta sequences from 150 million to 200 million T cells. Approximately 300 gigabases of sequencing data and 75 million to 85 million unique TCR sequences made up an early release that covered roughly 670 HLA-typed donors. Among the roughly 400 genotyped donors, around 79% belonged to the genetic ancestry cluster associated with self-reported Caucasian donors. The study aimed to test whether signatures of past pathogen exposure could be identified by cataloging public T cell receptors. Using immunosequencing, the study profiled T cell repertoires from 666 subjects and related those repertoires to cytomegalovirus serostatus. Along with the roughly 670-subject first cohort, a separate validation cohort of around 110 different subjects was used. To predict cytomegalovirus infection status, the study brought together high-throughput TCR immunosequencing, statistical association of individual TCRs with disease status, and machine learning. To study patterns of TCR occurrence, a later analysis re-analyzed previously published TCR beta repertoires from 650 to 750 donors and added high-resolution HLA genotyping. Rather than drawing on any new phenotypic data, the later analysis identified candidate immune exposures from TCR beta sequences and the way those sequences occurred across donors. An earlier analysis of 587 of the donors applied high-throughput TCR beta sequencing to assess whether each TCR beta V gene segment acted as functional or pseudogenic. Donor age, sex, ethnicity and CMV serostatus were compiled together with the repertoire data. A later genetic analysis took genome-wide SNP genotypes for about 55% of the roughly 700 donors and used that subset as a discovery cohort. All discovery cohort repertoires had been generated using a single sequencing platform. Class I and class II HLA loci were covered by the typing at four-digit resolution. Typing coverage varied by locus: about 629-630 donors for A, B, C, DRB1 and DQB1; about 520 for DQA1; some 610 for DPA1; roughly 470 for DPB1. A handful of DR-DQ haplotypes were handled as single units for association and clustering because linkage in the cohort was strong. On average, over 200,000 unique TCR beta nucleotide sequences were sequenced per donor among roughly 430 genotyped donors of the cohort, with about 17% of those sequences being non-productive.

The library was generated by the immunoSEQ multiplex PCR assay. A mixture of 60 forward primers for TCR Vbeta segments and 13 reverse primers for TCR Jbeta segments was used in the multiplex PCR. A multiplex PCR assay on genomic DNA amplified the CDR3 region of rearranged TCR beta genes. On the Illumina HiSeq System, the amplified TCR beta libraries were sequenced as 87-base-pair reads. In the original analysis: A later analysis counted approximately 84 million unique TCR beta chains across the approximately 700 repertoires, and around 12 million of these chains were shared by at least two donors. A nearest-neighbor algorithm error-corrected the raw reads and collapsed the reads into unique sequences, merging closely related sequences to remove PCR and sequencing errors. To assign V, D and J gene segments, CDR3 sequences were aligned to IMGT reference sequences. For a sequence to be retained, a match of at least six nucleotides was required to both a V gene segment and a J gene segment. A rearrangement counted as productive if the CDR3 had no stop codons and remained in frame with V and J, and every other rearrangement counted as non-productive. CDR3 was defined by IMGT convention, running from the second conserved V-encoded cysteine to the conserved J-encoded phenylalanine. The earlier analysis of 450 to 750 of the donors excluded any sequence lacking an unambiguous match to a single V gene segment. An earlier analysis of a few hundred of the donors called V segments functional above 56.7% productive rearrangements and segregating when the between-donor standard deviation exceeded 5%. A statistical classification framework was built for diagnosing cytomegalovirus status from the catalog of TCR beta chain sequences. In a later analysis, TCR nucleotide sequences were compared against IMGT/GENE-DB human TR gene sequences so that V and J genes could be assigned. A later analysis assigned CDR3 sequences and most-parsimonious VDJ recombination scenarios with the TCRdist pipeline. In a later analysis, each TCR beta chain was defined by its CDR3 amino acid sequence together with its V-gene family, and reads without a unique V-gene family were excluded. A later analysis removed roughly 590 highly shared, low-generation-probability nucleotide sequences to deal with suspected cross-contamination and a sequencing artifact. For each public chain, a later analysis derived a clonal expansion index from normalized ranks of inferred template counts within each repertoire. In a later analysis, generation probabilities were computed using a VDJ recombination model fitted to out-of-frame rearrangements, and the results were checked against IGoR. In a later analysis, TCR-TCR, TCR-HLA and TCR-CMV co-occurrence was scored with hypergeometric tests, and a repertoire-size bias correction was applied to TCR pairs. A later analysis estimated false discovery rates by permuting HLA or CMV assignments 20 times. In a later analysis, co-occurring TCRs were grouped using DBSCAN, and TCRdist sequence similarity was added for clustering within HLA-allele-positive subsets. Repertoires with fewer than 30,000 or more than 120,000 public chains, plus five repertoires with anomalous nucleotide sharing, were excluded from co-occurrence clustering. Imported from immuneACCESS, the table was reduced by TCRdb to in-frame sequences with V and J called. These copies leave out some clones; in studies compared against another copy, an unresolved V gene accounts for under half, and the cause of the remainder is not known. V and J calls and clone size are as listed in that table; D and trimming were resolved from the DNA. The sample table records about 77,000 clones; about 73% of these occur just once. The ten largest clonotypes hold around 4.3% of the sample.

The CDR3 contains 15 residues, cysteine and phenylalanine counted. CDR3 DNA only is kept here, 45 bases in frame from base 1. At the junction V is shortened by 0 bases and J by 4 bases, with 9 bases in between. As encoded in the germline V gene (reference sequence), CDR1 is MNHNY while CDR2 is SVGAGI. Study-wide conclusions, independent of this receptor: The study listed 170 or so TCR beta chains as associated with cytomegalovirus. A further reported finding was that TCR beta sequences accurately predicted the HLA-A and HLA-B alleles for most subjects in the first cohort. Across donors, most TCR sequences were observed very rarely, whereas some public TCRs were present in many individuals. Broadly in line with IMGT annotations, most TCR beta V segments showed up in productive rearrangements about 87% or about 30% of the time in an earlier analysis of some 590 of the donors. This cohort had only TCR beta chains sequenced, and the lack of alpha or paired-chain data limited which features could be detected. At a false discovery rate of 0.05, a later analysis linked some 18,000 TCR beta sequences to specific HLA alleles. The earlier analysis of nearly 600 of the donors excluded approximately 17 rarely observed V segments, including chromosome 9 orphons, because counts were too low. Because HLA typing was unavailable for some donors at each locus, only the typed subset was used in association tests. A later genetic analysis reported fewer N-insertions in productive TCRs among donors in an Asian-associated ancestry cluster than the roughly 700-donor mean. Correlated functional status among segregating V segments might be attributable to linkage disequilibrium, but an unknown experimental factor could not be ruled out. When HLA alleles, especially DR and DQ, strongly co-occurred, attributing TCR associations to individual alleles was difficult. According to the authors, the approach could potentially be generalized to other disease states and immunological phenotypes. Because the 87-base-pair reads could not distinguish some IMGT-functional V segments, including TRBV6-2 and TRBV6-3, those segments were excluded. According to a later analysis, parvovirus B19, influenza, CMV and Epstein-Barr virus appeared linked to several top co-occurrence clusters. Roughly uniform sequencing depth across donors was assumed in presence/absence analyses, although this assumption may not hold. An association between a missense DCLRE1C variant and V-gene and J-gene trimming of TCR beta chains was found in a later genetic analysis and replicated in an independent cohort. Immune exposure information for the cohort was limited to CMV serostatus. A later analysis found that HLA-associated TCR beta chains were more clonally expanded and had lower generation probabilities than equally common non-associated chains. In a later analysis, TCR association rates were found to vary across HLA loci, with the most associated TCRs seen for DRB1 alleles and the fewest for HLA-C alleles. In a later analysis, most CMV-associated TCR beta chains were found to appear HLA-restricted, with HLA associations seemingly driven largely by CMV exposure. The sequencing pipeline was judged likely to have produced a cluster of highly shared sequence variants as a technical artifact. In vitro tests confirmed that a few of the cytomegalovirus-associated TCR beta chains recognize cytomegalovirus antigens. The classifier was reported to diagnose cytomegalovirus status with high specificity and sensitivity in both the original and validation cohorts.

The cohort comprised fewer than 750 healthy bone marrow donors. Cohort members were all nominally healthy when sampled, although unrecorded immune exposures were likely present. The donor was CMV seronegative and belonged to the group of around 350 seronegative cohort members. Every donor gave a peripheral blood sample, and the peripheral blood mononuclear cells from that sample were used for TCR beta sequencing. The Qiagen DNeasy Blood Extraction Kit was used to extract genomic DNA from the blood cell samples. Regarding this clone: The clone's antigen remains unknown. No base quality values were provided; no much bigger clone lies one nucleotide off.

The receptor's source is a man between 35 and 55 years old in good health and CMV-seronegative. Sequencing was performed on PBMCs. Rearrangement joined TRBV6-6 to TRBJ1-4, with the D gene too uncertain to name. The DNA sequence is given as TGTGCCAGCAGTTACTCGCTACGTAATAATGAAAAACTGTTTTTT. Protein translation: CASSYSLRNNEKLFF.